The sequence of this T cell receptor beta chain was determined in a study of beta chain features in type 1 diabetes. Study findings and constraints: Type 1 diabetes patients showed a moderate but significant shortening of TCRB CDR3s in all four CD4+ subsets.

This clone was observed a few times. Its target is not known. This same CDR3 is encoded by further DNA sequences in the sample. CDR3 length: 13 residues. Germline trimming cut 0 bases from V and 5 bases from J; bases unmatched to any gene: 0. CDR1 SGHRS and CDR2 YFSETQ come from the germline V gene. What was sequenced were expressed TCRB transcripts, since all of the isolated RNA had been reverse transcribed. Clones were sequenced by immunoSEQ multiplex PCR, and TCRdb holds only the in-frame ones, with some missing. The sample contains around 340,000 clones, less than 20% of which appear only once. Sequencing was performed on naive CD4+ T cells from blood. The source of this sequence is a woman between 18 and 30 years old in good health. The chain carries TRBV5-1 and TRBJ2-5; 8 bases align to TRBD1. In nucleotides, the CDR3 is TGCGCCAGCAGCTTGGGACAGGGGGAGACCCAGTACTTC. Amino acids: CASSLGQGETQYF.